A selection of T cell receptor beta chains follows, all from one sample in a study of T cell repertoires in cytomegalovirus infection. These receptors' targets are unknown. MiXCR, run by TCRdb on the reads, gives a single entry per CDR3 protein. The sample comprises 360,000 or so distinct CDR3 sequences, approximately 30% of which are singletons, and about 14% rests with the top ten. The sequencing used cultured PBMCs, collected from culture after CMV antigen stimulation. These receptors all stem from a human donor in good health (CMV status not recorded). Some clones in this sample may be carry-over from other donors' samples. The CDR3 runs from the conserved cysteine through the conserved F or W. A D gene is named only where the DNA matches it firmly. Clone size is shown for a subset of rows, as once, few, many or a class of expanded clone.

size: few; J: TRBJ1-2; V: TRBV29-1; D: -; DNA: TGCAGCGTTGGCCAACAGGGCTACACCTTC; CDR3: CSVGQQGYTF
size: few; J: TRBJ2-4; V: TRBV20-1; D: -; DNA: TGCAGTGCAGAGCCCGGGGCCGCCAAAAACATTCAGTACTTC; CDR3: CSAEPGAAKNIQYF
size: -; J: TRBJ1-2; V: TRBV7-2; D: TRBD1; DNA: TGTGCCAGCAGCTCTCGGACAGGGCTAGCATTTGAAGGCTACACCTTC; CDR3: CASSSRTGLAFEGYTF
size: few; J: TRBJ2-1; V: TRBV7-9; D: TRBD2; DNA: TGTGCCAGCAGCTTACCGGGAGGGCCAAACAATGAGCAGTTCTTC; CDR3: CASSLPGGPNNEQFF
size: few; J: TRBJ2-3; V: TRBV24-1; D: -; DNA: TGTGCCACCAGTGATTTGGGGGTAAGCACAGATACGCAGTATTTT; CDR3: CATSDLGVSTDTQYF
size: few; J: TRBJ1-1; V: TRBV7-3; D: -; DNA: TGTGCCAGCAGCTTAAATCCCGGGACGGCTGAAGCTTTCTTT; CDR3: CASSLNPGTAEAFF
size: few; J: TRBJ2-1; V: TRBV4-3; D: -; DNA: TGCGCCAGCAGCCAATGGGCGGGTTCTGAGCAGTTCTTC; CDR3: CASSQWAGSEQFF
size: -; J: TRBJ2-3; V: TRBV7-2; D: TRBD2; DNA: TGTGCCAGCAGCCAAAATAGCGGGAATAGGCAGTATTTT; CDR3: CASSQNSGNRQYF
size: -; J: TRBJ2-1; V: TRBV12-3/TRBV12-4; D: -; DNA: TGTGCCAGCAGGAGAGGGATAGCCTACAATGAGCAGTTCTTC; CDR3: CASRRGIAYNEQFF
size: -; J: TRBJ2-7; V: TRBV7-2; D: TRBD2; DNA: TGTGCCAGCAGCGGGCAACCTAGCGGCTCCTACGAGCAGTACTTC; CDR3: CASSGQPSGSYEQYF
size: few; J: TRBJ2-7; V: TRBV20-1; D: TRBD2; DNA: TGCAGTGCTCGCAGCGGGACTAGCGGGAGGAACTCCTACGAGCAGTACTTC; CDR3: CSARSGTSGRNSYEQYF
size: -; J: TRBJ1-5; V: TRBV2; D: -; DNA: TGTGCCAGCAGTGAAAGGTCAGCAGGCAATCAGCCCCAGCATTTT; CDR3: CASSERSAGNQPQHF
size: few; J: TRBJ2-3; V: TRBV24-1; D: -; DNA: TGTGCCACCAGTGAAGGGAGCACAGATACGCAGTATTTT; CDR3: CATSEGSTDTQYF
size: many; J: TRBJ2-1; V: TRBV7-2; D: -; DNA: TGTGCCAGCAGCCCACACTCGGGACGGGGGATGCGGCAGTTCTTC; CDR3: CASSPHSGRGMRQFF
size: few; J: TRBJ1-5; V: TRBV20-1; D: -; DNA: TGCAGTGCTAGAGACCCCGGGACCCCAGAGTCTCAGCCCCAGCATTTT; CDR3: CSARDPGTPESQPQHF
size: -; J: TRBJ1-3; V: TRBV9; D: -; DNA: TGTGCCAGCAGCGTAGCGAATGGAAACACCATATATTTT; CDR3: CASSVANGNTIYF
size: -; J: TRBJ1-2; V: TRBV10-3; D: -; DNA: TGTGCCATCAGCGGGGCTCTGTATGGCTACACCTTC; CDR3: CAISGALYGYTF
size: -; J: TRBJ1-5; V: TRBV6-2/TRBV6-3; D: TRBD1; DNA: TGTGCCAGCAGTTTACAGGGGACCCCTAATCAGCCCCAGCATTTT; CDR3: CASSLQGTPNQPQHF
size: -; J: TRBJ2-3; V: TRBV9; D: -; DNA: TGTGCCAGCAGCTCCCTCGGCAGCACAGATACGCAGTATTTT; CDR3: CASSSLGSTDTQYF
size: -; J: TRBJ2-7; V: TRBV7-9; D: TRBD1; DNA: TGTGCCAGCAGCCCGACAGGGACAGGCGAGCAGTACTTC; CDR3: CASSPTGTGEQYF
size: few; J: TRBJ2-2; V: TRBV6-5; D: -; DNA: TGTGCCAGCAGTGCTCGAGGGGTGAACACCGGGGAGCTGTTTTTT; CDR3: CASSARGVNTGELFF
size: few; J: TRBJ2-1; V: TRBV6-5; D: -; DNA: TGTGCCAGCAGTTATTTGGGCCAGGGCTACAATGAGCAGTTCTTC; CDR3: CASSYLGQGYNEQFF
size: -; J: TRBJ2-1; V: TRBV6-2/TRBV6-3; D: TRBD2; DNA: TGTGCCAGCAGTCTAATTCGGGGGGATGAGCAGTTCTTC; CDR3: CASSLIRGDEQFF
size: few; J: TRBJ2-3; V: TRBV29-1; D: -; DNA: TGCAGCGTTGAAGCACAGCTGTCGGATACGCAGTATTTT; CDR3: CSVEAQLSDTQYF
size: few; J: TRBJ2-5; V: TRBV7-9; D: TRBD2; DNA: TGTGCCAGCAGCTTTAGCGGGAGCCTCCAAGAGACCCAGTACTTC; CDR3: CASSFSGSLQETQYF
size: once; J: TRBJ1-1; V: TRBV19; D: -; DNA: TGTGCCAGTAGTATAGATCGGGGACGCACTGAAGTTTTCTTT; CDR3: CASSIDRGRTEVFF
size: few; J: TRBJ2-1; V: TRBV9; D: -; DNA: TGTGCCAGCAGCGTAGATACTAGCTATAGTGAGCAGTTCTTC; CDR3: CASSVDTSYSEQFF
size: -; J: TRBJ1-4; V: TRBV4-1; D: -; DNA: TGCGCCAGCACGGAATGGAGCTCAGGGGATGAAAAACTGTTTTTT; CDR3: CASTEWSSGDEKLFF
size: -; J: TRBJ2-1; V: TRBV7-2; D: TRBD2; DNA: TGTGCCAGCAGCTTAGGTCCCGGGACTAGCGGGGAGACCTTCTTC; CDR3: CASSLGPGTSGETFF
size: once; J: TRBJ1-5; V: TRBV7-9; D: -; DNA: TGTGCCAGCAGCTTAGGGGAGGCAGACAATCAGCCCCAGCATTTT; CDR3: CASSLGEADNQPQHF
size: -; J: TRBJ2-5; V: TRBV4-1; D: -; DNA: TGCGCCAGCAGCCCAACCCCGGGCGCAGTACAAGAGACCCAGTACTTC; CDR3: CASSPTPGAVQETQYF
size: -; J: TRBJ1-2; V: TRBV11-2; D: -; DNA: TGTGCCAGCAGCTTAGTCGCAGGGGTGGATGGCTACACCTTC; CDR3: CASSLVAGVDGYTF
size: many; J: TRBJ2-1; V: TRBV7-2; D: TRBD2; DNA: TGTGCCAGCAGCTCTTTAGCGGGATTATACAATGAGCAGTTCTTC; CDR3: CASSSLAGLYNEQFF
size: -; J: TRBJ1-1; V: TRBV5-1; D: -; DNA: TGCGCCAGCAGCTTTTTACCCGACGGGAACACTGAAGCTTTCTTT; CDR3: CASSFLPDGNTEAFF
size: -; J: TRBJ1-1; V: TRBV19; D: -; DNA: TGTGCCAGTAGTTACGCCGGGACACTGAACACTGAAGCTTTCTTT; CDR3: CASSYAGTLNTEAFF
size: -; J: TRBJ1-2; V: TRBV28; D: -; DNA: TGTGCCAGCACCCCGAGTGGCAGGGGTGATGGCTACACCTTC; CDR3: CASTPSGRGDGYTF
size: -; J: TRBJ2-3; V: TRBV18; D: -; DNA: TGTGCCAGCTCACCCGATACAGGGTCGAGCACAGATACGCAGTATTTT; CDR3: CASSPDTGSSTDTQYF
size: -; J: TRBJ1-4; V: TRBV12-3/TRBV12-4; D: -; DNA: TGTGCCAGCAAGCCGTATTCGAATGAAAAACTGTTTTTT; CDR3: CASKPYSNEKLFF
size: -; J: TRBJ2-1; V: TRBV7-4; D: -; DNA: TGTGCCAGCAGCTTTTCGACTAACCCGATATACTACAATGAGCAGTTCTTC; CDR3: CASSFSTNPIYYNEQFF
size: -; J: TRBJ2-4; V: TRBV6-2/TRBV6-3; D: -; DNA: TGTGCCAGCAGTTGGGGACTGAAAAACATTCAGTACTTC; CDR3: CASSWGLKNIQYF
size: -; J: TRBJ2-3; V: TRBV7-4; D: TRBD2; DNA: TGTGCCAGCAGCCGAACGACTAGCGGCAGCACAGATACGCAGTATTTT; CDR3: CASSRTTSGSTDTQYF
size: few; J: TRBJ2-1; V: TRBV27; D: -; DNA: TGTGCCAGCAGTTCTTTTCGGAGCTCCTACAATGAGCAGTTCTTC; CDR3: CASSSFRSSYNEQFF
size: few; J: TRBJ2-5; V: TRBV7-6; D: -; DNA: TGTGCCAGCAGCTTATCCGGGCCAGAGACCCAGTACTTC; CDR3: CASSLSGPETQYF
size: few; J: TRBJ2-7; V: TRBV28; D: -; DNA: TGTGCCAGCACCCGTGGGACTCGATCTTACGAGCAGTACTTC; CDR3: CASTRGTRSYEQYF
size: few; J: TRBJ1-6; V: TRBV6-1; D: TRBD1; DNA: TGTGCCAGCAGAGACAGGGTAAATTCACCCCTCCACTTT; CDR3: CASRDRVNSPLHF
size: few; J: TRBJ2-1; V: TRBV19; D: TRBD2; DNA: TGTGCCAGTAGGAGATGGACTAGCGGGAGTGAAAGCTCCTACAATGAGCAGTTCTTC; CDR3: CASRRWTSGSESSYNEQFF
size: -; J: TRBJ1-2; V: TRBV19; D: -; DNA: TGTGCCAGTAGTATTTTGGGACGAGGTAACTATGGCTACACCTTC; CDR3: CASSILGRGNYGYTF
size: few; J: TRBJ2-1; V: TRBV7-6; D: TRBD2; DNA: TGTGCCAGCAGCCGGACTAGCGGGAGAGTGGGTAATGAGCAGTTCTTC; CDR3: CASSRTSGRVGNEQFF
size: -; J: TRBJ2-1; V: TRBV20-1; D: -; DNA: TGCAGTGCTAGTGCTCCGGTACACTACAATGAGCAGTTCTTC; CDR3: CSASAPVHYNEQFF
size: -; J: TRBJ2-3; V: TRBV28; D: -; DNA: TGTGCCAGCAGTTTATTAGAGGGAACCTTCACAGATACGCAGTATTTT; CDR3: CASSLLEGTFTDTQYF
size: -; J: TRBJ2-1; V: TRBV9; D: TRBD2; DNA: TGTGCCAGCAGCGACGACGGGAGGGCCGACGACGAGCAGTTCTTC; CDR3: CASSDDGRADDEQFF
size: -; J: TRBJ2-7; V: TRBV11-3; D: TRBD2; DNA: TGTGCCAGCAGCTTCGGACTAGCGGGAGGTTACGAGCAGTACTTC; CDR3: CASSFGLAGGYEQYF
size: -; J: TRBJ2-5; V: TRBV7-9; D: TRBD1; DNA: TGTGCCAGCAGCTTCCGGGACAGGGTAGTAGAGACCCAGTACTTC; CDR3: CASSFRDRVVETQYF